Following are 5 T cell receptor beta chains from one sample sequenced in a study of CD8 T cells in ankylosing spondylitis. Overall study findings and caveats: Characteristic of ankylosing spondylitis blood, it appeared, was a TCR beta motif comprising about eight highly homologous variants.

Antigen specificity for these receptors is unknown. TCRdb analysed the 5' RACE reads with MiXCR anew, one entry per CDR3 protein. The profile shows around 430,000 distinct CDR3 sequences, roughly 18% of them singletons. Source material: blood, either unsorted or a sorted T cell fraction (not recorded which). The receptors derive from a male donor with ankylosing spondylitis.

This clonotype was seen only a few times. The chain combines TRBV4-3 with TRBJ2-3; D is unclear. CDR3 length equals 13 residues. Trimming stripped 4 bases from V and 4 bases from J, with 9 bases between. CDR1 LGHNA and CDR2 YSLEER come from the germline V gene. The CDR3 sequence is CASSPRWPDTQYF. The CDR3 nucleotides are TGCGCCAGCAGCCCACGGTGGCCAGATACGCAGTATTTT.

This clonotype was recorded many times. The J gene is TRBJ1-5, the V gene TRBV12-3 or TRBV12-4; D is ambiguous. Trimming took 5 bases from V and 4 from J, leaving 9 bases between them. CDR3 length: 13 residues. CDR3 sequence (DNA): TGTGCCAGCAGTCTAACAATGAATCAGCCCCAGCATTTT. Amino acid sequence: CASSLTMNQPQHF.

This clonotype was observed a few times. The rearrangement joins TRBV20-1 to TRBJ1-6; maybe TRBD1 (5 bases). CDR3 length: 14 residues. Trimming removed 0 bases from V and 6 bases from J, with 9 bases in between. Germline-derived CDR1 and CDR2 are DFQATT and SNEGSKA (reference sequence). The CDR3 here is CSAREAGVNSPLHF. CDR3 nucleotide sequence: TGCAGTGCTAGAGAGGCGGGGGTTAATTCACCCCTCCACTTT.

The V gene is TRBV5-5, the J gene TRBJ1-3, with D perhaps matching TRBD1 (6 bases). There are 15 residues in the CDR3. Germline V gene lookup returns CDR1 SGHKS and CDR2 YYEKEE (reference sequence). The germline V and J ends were trimmed by 7 bases and 3 bases, with 17 bases remaining between them. The CDR3 spells CASDRGGGYGNTIYF. In DNA form, the CDR3 reads TGTGCCAGCGACCGAGGGGGGGGCTATGGAAACACCATATATTTT.

The genes are TRBV6-2 or TRBV6-3 and TRBJ1-1, with 9 nucleotides matching TRBD1. CDR1 is MNHEY, CDR2 SVGEGT, per germline. With 4 bases clipped from V and 5 bases from J, the junction kept 8 bases outside the gene matches. The CDR3 is 15 amino acids. This chain's CDR3 is CASSSPGTGRTEAFF. CDR3 in DNA: TGTGCCAGCAGTTCACCCGGGACAGGGAGGACTGAAGCTTTCTTT.